This T cell receptor beta chain appears in the sequencing data of a study of OX40 agonist ivuxolimab in advanced cancers. General observations from the study: Which antigen the expanded peripheral T cells recognized is unknown.

The CDR3 is 15 amino acids. The germline CDR1 and CDR2 sequences are SGDLS and YYNGEE. Between the trimmed V and J ends, which lost 4 bases and 5 bases, there was a span of 18 bases. Here immunoSEQ multiplex PCR was the method, and the copy in TCRdb shows in-frame clones only, minus some. The data contain approximately 70,000 clones, approximately 88% of them singletons. Worth noting for this clone: Its antigen is unidentified.

The receptor was isolated from an adult with an advanced solid tumor such as melanoma, head and neck, liver or kidney cancer. The sample consisted of CD4+ or CD8+ T cells sorted from blood, taken in a trial of the OX40 agonist ivuxolimab. The chain couples TRBV9 to TRBJ1-1; D possibly corresponds to TRBD1 (5 bases). This CDR3 reads CASSPGGPTRTEAFF. The CDR3 coding sequence is TGTGCCAGCAGCCCGGGGGGACCTACGAGGACTGAAGCTTTCTTT.